The following is a T cell receptor beta chain sequence with its context. This CDR3 comprises 20 residues. Germline V gene data show CDR1 as SGHTA and CDR2 as FQGTGA. V dropped 5 bases and J dropped 1 base, with 29 bases sitting between them. Single viable CD3+CD4+CD8-CD45RO+ cells were sorted as the memory CD4+ T cells. The assay was immunoSEQ multiplex PCR, and TCRdb's table has in-frame clones only and misses some. In the table there are 25,000 to 30,000 clones, 70% to 85% of which are singletons. The data are from a study of memory CD4+ T cells and cytomegalovirus serostatus. The sequencing sample was made of memory CD4+ T cells from blood. J is TRBJ1-2 and V is TRBV7-3, with D maybe TRBD1 (6 bases). The receptor was isolated from an adult in good health and CMV-seronegative. CDR3 DNA: TGTGCCAGCAGCCCCGGGCAGGGAGTAGGAGTTGGGGGCCTTAACTATGGCTACACCTTC. Protein sequence: CASSPGQGVGVGGLNYGYTF.